This is a list of T cell receptor beta chains from one sample in a study of regulatory T cells in long-lasting Graves disease. TCRdb recomputed calls from the multiplex PCR reads with MiXCR, one row per CDR3 protein. The sample includes 300,000 to 350,000 distinct CDR3 sequences, roughly a fifth seen only once; the top ten take about 29%. The input for sequencing was peripheral blood mononuclear cells (PBMCs), taken when the disease was refractory, from a patient treated with antithyroid drugs. The source is a female donor with Graves disease. Each CDR3 is given with its conserved first and last residue. A D gene is named only where the DNA matches it firmly. Rows may omit the clone size; those that give it use once, few, many or a size class.

size: many; length: 13; D: -; J: TRBJ1-5; V: TRBV6-2/TRBV6-3; DNA: TGTGCCAGCAGTTACTCGAACGGGACACCCCAGCATTTT; CDR3: CASSYSNGTPQHF
size: few; length: 14; D: -; J: TRBJ2-3; V: TRBV6-1; DNA: TGTGCCAGCAGTGACGATGACAACACAGATACGCAGTATTTT; CDR3: CASSDDDNTDTQYF
size: -; length: 14; D: -; J: TRBJ2-7; V: TRBV5-1; DNA: TGCGCCAGCAGCTCAACAGGGCACAACCAGAAGCAGTACTTC; CDR3: CASSSTGHNQKQYF
size: -; length: 13; D: -; J: TRBJ2-7; V: TRBV27; DNA: TGTGCCAGCAGTCGCGGTTGGGGGGTCGGGCAGTACTTC; CDR3: CASSRGWGVGQYF
size: few; length: 13; D: -; J: TRBJ2-6; V: TRBV30; DNA: TGTGCGCAACAGGGTACCGGGGCCAACGTCCTGACTTTC; CDR3: CAQQGTGANVLTF
size: few; length: 14; D: TRBD1; J: TRBJ2-7; V: TRBV7-9; DNA: TGTGCCAGCAGCTCCGGGACAGGGGGCGACGAGCAGTACTTC; CDR3: CASSSGTGGDEQYF
size: -; length: 15; D: TRBD1; J: TRBJ2-7; V: TRBV6-1; DNA: TGTGCCAGCACCAAACTGACAGGGGAATCCGGGGAGCAGTACTTC; CDR3: CASTKLTGESGEQYF
size: once; length: 18; D: TRBD1; J: TRBJ1-2; V: TRBV20-1; DNA: TGCAGTGCTAGAGATCTAGCCCCCGGACAGGGATTGGGGTATGGCTACACCTTC; CDR3: CSARDLAPGQGLGYGYTF
size: -; length: 16; D: TRBD2; J: TRBJ2-2; V: TRBV20-1; DNA: TGCAGTGCTAGGCGGACTAGCGGGAGGGGAACCGGGGAGCTGTTTTTT; CDR3: CSARRTSGRGTGELFF
size: -; length: 13; D: -; J: TRBJ1-1; V: TRBV30; DNA: TGTGCCTGGAGTCCCAGGGAGGACACTGAAGCTTTCTTT; CDR3: CAWSPREDTEAFF
size: -; length: 14; D: -; J: TRBJ1-2; V: TRBV4-3; DNA: TGCGCCAGCAGCCAAGTGTCGACCAGCTATGGCTACACCTTC; CDR3: CASSQVSTSYGYTF
size: -; length: 14; D: -; J: TRBJ1-5; V: TRBV19; DNA: TGTGCCAGTAGTATGATGGGGCGGGGTCAGCCCCAGCATTTT; CDR3: CASSMMGRGQPQHF
size: many; length: 15; D: -; J: TRBJ1-1; V: TRBV28; DNA: TGTGCCAGCATCAAAGGCGGGGCGGCGGGCACTGAAGCTTTCTTT; CDR3: CASIKGGAAGTEAFF
size: -; length: 16; D: -; J: TRBJ2-7; V: TRBV3-2; DNA: TGTGCCAGCAGCCCCCCCGTCATGGACAGTTCTTACGAGCAGTACTTC; CDR3: CASSPPVMDSSYEQYF
size: -; length: 13; D: TRBD1; J: TRBJ1-1; V: TRBV29-1; DNA: TGCAGCGTGGGGACAGGGAAGGCCACTGAAGCTTTCTTT; CDR3: CSVGTGKATEAFF
size: few; length: 16; D: -; J: TRBJ1-4; V: TRBV3-1; DNA: TGTGCCAGCAGCCAAGATTTCGGACAACCTAATGAAAAACTGTTTTTT; CDR3: CASSQDFGQPNEKLFF
size: many; length: 18; D: TRBD2; J: TRBJ2-5; V: TRBV12-3/TRBV12-4; DNA: TGTGCCAGCAGTCCCGTTCCCACTTCCGGGAGGGCCGCGGAGACCCAGTACTTC; CDR3: CASSPVPTSGRAAETQYF
size: few; length: 14; D: -; J: TRBJ1-1; V: TRBV7-8; DNA: TGTGCCAGCAGCTTAGCAGGGCCGGGGACTGAAGCTTTCTTT; CDR3: CASSLAGPGTEAFF
size: many; length: 13; D: -; J: TRBJ2-5; V: TRBV27; DNA: TGTGCCAGCAGTTTGTCCAGGGGAGAGACCCAGTACTTC; CDR3: CASSLSRGETQYF
size: few; length: 17; D: -; J: TRBJ2-2; V: TRBV6-5; DNA: TGTGCCAGCAGTTACTCGTTCAGGGGGGCTGTGAACGGGGAGCTGTTTTTT; CDR3: CASSYSFRGAVNGELFF
size: -; length: 13; D: TRBD1; J: TRBJ1-1; V: TRBV10-3; DNA: TGTGCCATCAGTCCCGACAGGGGTACTGAAGCTTTCTTT; CDR3: CAISPDRGTEAFF
size: many; length: 15; D: -; J: TRBJ1-5; V: TRBV7-2; DNA: TGTGCCAGCAGCTTCCAGGGGACTAGCAATCAGCCCCAGCATTTT; CDR3: CASSFQGTSNQPQHF
size: -; length: 18; D: TRBD1; J: TRBJ2-3; V: TRBV7-8; DNA: TGTGCCAGCAGCTTATGGGGCTCAGGGGGCGTAATCACAGATACGCAGTATTTT; CDR3: CASSLWGSGGVITDTQYF
size: few; length: 16; D: -; J: TRBJ1-6; V: TRBV3-1; DNA: TGTGCCAGCAGCCAAGAATTATTCTCTTATAATTCACCCCTCCACTTT; CDR3: CASSQELFSYNSPLHF
size: many; length: 15; D: -; J: TRBJ1-2; V: TRBV20-1; DNA: TGCAGTGCCGGTTTGGGGAGCCGAGGGGAGACTGGCTACACCTTC; CDR3: CSAGLGSRGETGYTF
size: many; length: 15; D: TRBD1; J: TRBJ1-5; V: TRBV2; DNA: TGTGCCAGTAGACTCCGGGACAGGGTCGAACAGCCCCAGCATTTT; CDR3: CASRLRDRVEQPQHF
size: -; length: 11; D: -; J: TRBJ2-7; V: TRBV7-9; DNA: TGTGCCAGCATGAAGGGGGGCGAGCAGTACTTC; CDR3: CASMKGGEQYF
size: -; length: 17; D: TRBD2; J: TRBJ2-5; V: TRBV2; DNA: TGTGCCAGCAGTCCACTAGTAGCGCCGACTAGCCGGGGGGCCCAGTACTTC; CDR3: CASSPLVAPTSRGAQYF
size: many; length: 13; D: -; J: TRBJ1-2; V: TRBV2; DNA: TGTGCCAGCAGTGAAGGGGGGGACTATGGCTACACCTTC; CDR3: CASSEGGDYGYTF
size: few; length: 15; D: -; J: TRBJ2-7; V: TRBV3-1; DNA: TGTGCCAGCAGCCAAGGGACTAGTCTACAGGGCGAGCAGTACTTC; CDR3: CASSQGTSLQGEQYF
size: few; length: 16; D: TRBD1; J: TRBJ2-7; V: TRBV7-2; DNA: TGTGCCAGCAGCCACTCCGCTGGGACAGGGGTCTACGAGCAGTACTTC; CDR3: CASSHSAGTGVYEQYF
size: many; length: 15; D: -; J: TRBJ2-7; V: TRBV5-1; DNA: TGCGCCAGCAGCTTGACGACAGGAGAACCTACGAAGCAGTACTTC; CDR3: CASSLTTGEPTKQYF
size: many; length: 14; D: -; J: TRBJ1-4; V: TRBV12-3/TRBV12-4; DNA: TGTGCCAGCAGTTTAGGGACTCGCAATGAAAAACTGTTTTTT; CDR3: CASSLGTRNEKLFF
size: many; length: 15; D: TRBD1; J: TRBJ2-4; V: TRBV27; DNA: TGTGCCAGCAGTTCCCCGACAGGGACGAAAAACATTCAGTACTTC; CDR3: CASSSPTGTKNIQYF
size: -; length: 16; D: TRBD2; J: TRBJ2-1; V: TRBV7-9; DNA: TGTGCCAGCAGCTTAGCGTCTAGCGGGAGGGACAATGAGCAGTTCTTC; CDR3: CASSLASSGRDNEQFF
size: -; length: 14; D: TRBD2; J: TRBJ2-5; V: TRBV19; DNA: TGTGCCAGTGCTAGCGGGAGGGCCGGAGAGACCCAGTACTTC; CDR3: CASASGRAGETQYF
size: once; length: 15; D: -; J: TRBJ2-7; V: TRBV30; DNA: TGTGCCTGGAGCTGGCCTTGGTTGGATTACTACGAGCAGTACTTC; CDR3: CAWSWPWLDYYEQYF
size: few; length: 13; D: -; J: TRBJ1-4; V: TRBV19; DNA: TGTGCCAGTAGTCGGGGAAACAATGAAAAACTGTTTTTT; CDR3: CASSRGNNEKLFF
size: -; length: 17; D: TRBD2; J: TRBJ2-7; V: TRBV19; DNA: TGTGCCAGTCAAGACGGGACTAGCGGTTTTAGCTCCTACGAGCAGTACTTC; CDR3: CASQDGTSGFSSYEQYF
size: few; length: 14; D: -; J: TRBJ1-2; V: TRBV6-1; DNA: TGTGCCAGCAGTCGCGCCCGTGGTGGGTATGGCTACACCTTC; CDR3: CASSRARGGYGYTF
size: many; length: 16; D: -; J: TRBJ1-5; V: TRBV2; DNA: TGTGCCAGCAGTGCCAATCCAGGGAATTGGGTTCAGCCCCAGCATTTT; CDR3: CASSANPGNWVQPQHF
size: many; length: 18; D: -; J: TRBJ1-5; V: TRBV11-3; DNA: TGTGCCAGCAGCCACGTCTTTCCAGCCAGACGGGGCAATCAGCCCCAGCATTTT; CDR3: CASSHVFPARRGNQPQHF
size: many; length: 11; D: -; J: TRBJ1-1; V: TRBV30; DNA: TGTGCCTGGATTATGAACACTGAAGCTTTCTTT; CDR3: CAWIMNTEAFF
size: many; length: 14; D: -; J: TRBJ1-4; V: TRBV7-2; DNA: TGTGCCAGCAGCTTAGGGGGTGTTGGGGAAAAACTGTTTTTT; CDR3: CASSLGGVGEKLFF
size: -; length: 15; D: TRBD2; J: TRBJ2-7; V: TRBV9; DNA: TGTGCCAGCAGCTCGGGACTAGCGGGAGAATACGAGCAGTACTTC; CDR3: CASSSGLAGEYEQYF
size: few; length: 11; D: TRBD1; J: TRBJ2-1; V: TRBV29-1; DNA: TGCAGCGTTACCCCAGGGGGCGGGCAGTTCTTC; CDR3: CSVTPGGGQFF
size: many; length: 17; D: TRBD1; J: TRBJ1-4; V: TRBV28; DNA: TGTGCCAGCAGTTCCCGAAGGTTTGACAGGGGCGAGGAAAAACTGTTTTTT; CDR3: CASSSRRFDRGEEKLFF
size: -; length: 15; D: -; J: TRBJ2-2; V: TRBV5-1; DNA: TGCGCCAGCAGCTTCGGCAGGGAAGACACCGGGGAGCTGTTTTTT; CDR3: CASSFGREDTGELFF
size: few; length: 15; D: -; J: TRBJ1-2; V: TRBV12-3/TRBV12-4; DNA: TGTGCCAGCAGTTTGTACGGGGGGCTCAACTATGGCCACACCTTC; CDR3: CASSLYGGLNYGHTF
size: many; length: 13; D: -; J: TRBJ2-7; V: TRBV18; DNA: TGTGCCAGCTCACTGCCGACAGCTCCGGAGCAGTACTTC; CDR3: CASSLPTAPEQYF
size: -; length: 15; D: TRBD2; J: TRBJ2-5; V: TRBV20-1; DNA: TGCAGTGCTAGTTCAAGACTAGCAGCTCAAGAGACCCAGTACTTC; CDR3: CSASSRLAAQETQYF
size: many; length: 17; D: TRBD1; J: TRBJ1-5; V: TRBV2; DNA: TGTGCCAGCACCGAAACCCGGGACAGGGGGCCGAATCAGCCCCAGCATTTT; CDR3: CASTETRDRGPNQPQHF
size: few; length: 16; D: TRBD1; J: TRBJ1-1; V: TRBV5-1; DNA: TGCGCCAGCAGCTTGGGACAGGGAGATCGTGGCACTGAAGCTTTCTTT; CDR3: CASSLGQGDRGTEAFF
size: few; length: 13; D: -; J: TRBJ2-1; V: TRBV3-1; DNA: TGTGCCAGCAGCCAAGGGAGGGCGGGTGAGCAGTTCTTC; CDR3: CASSQGRAGEQFF
size: many; length: 13; D: -; J: TRBJ2-7; V: TRBV7-2; DNA: TGTGCCAGCAGCCTTTTGGGGGGCAACGAGCAGTACTTC; CDR3: CASSLLGGNEQYF
size: -; length: 12; D: -; J: TRBJ1-2; V: TRBV20-1; DNA: TGCAGTGCTAGACCTGGGACTTATGGCTACACCTTC; CDR3: CSARPGTYGYTF